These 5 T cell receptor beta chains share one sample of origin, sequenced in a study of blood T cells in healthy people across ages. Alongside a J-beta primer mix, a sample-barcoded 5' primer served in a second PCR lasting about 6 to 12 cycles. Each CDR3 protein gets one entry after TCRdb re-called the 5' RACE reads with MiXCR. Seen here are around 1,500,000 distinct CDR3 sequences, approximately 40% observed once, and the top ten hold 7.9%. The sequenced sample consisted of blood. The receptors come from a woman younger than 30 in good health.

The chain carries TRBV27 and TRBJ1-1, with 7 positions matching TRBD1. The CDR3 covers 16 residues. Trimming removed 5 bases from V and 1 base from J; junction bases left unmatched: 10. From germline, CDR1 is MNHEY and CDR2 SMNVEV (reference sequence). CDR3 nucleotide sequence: TGTGCCAGCAGTCGCAGGGCACCAGGGGGGAACACTGAAGCTTTCTTT. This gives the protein CASSRRAPGGNTEAFF.

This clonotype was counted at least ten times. CDR3 sequence: CASSLTVNYGYTF. The CDR3, as DNA: TGCGCCAGCAGCTTGACAGTTAACTATGGCTACACCTTC. The genes are TRBV5-1 and TRBJ1-2; D remains ambiguous. From germline, CDR1 is SGHRS and CDR2 YFSETQ. This CDR3 contains 13 residues. The V gene lost 1 base and the J gene lost 1 base, with 5 bases spanning the gap. Based on the CDR3 plus reference TRBV5-1 and TRBJ1-2, the full variable domain is KAGVTQTPRYLIKTRGQQVTLSCSPISGHRSVSWYQQTPGQGLQFLFEYFSETQRNKGNFPGRFSGRQFSNSRSEMNVSTLELGDSALYLCASSLTVNYGYTFGSGTRLTVV.

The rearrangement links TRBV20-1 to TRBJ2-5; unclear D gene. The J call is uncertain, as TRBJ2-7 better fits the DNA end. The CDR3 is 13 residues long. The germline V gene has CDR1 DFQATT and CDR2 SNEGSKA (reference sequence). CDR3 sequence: CSAPRPSYYEQYF. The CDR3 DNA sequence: TGCAGTGCTCCTCGCCCGAGTTACTACGAGCAGTACTTC.

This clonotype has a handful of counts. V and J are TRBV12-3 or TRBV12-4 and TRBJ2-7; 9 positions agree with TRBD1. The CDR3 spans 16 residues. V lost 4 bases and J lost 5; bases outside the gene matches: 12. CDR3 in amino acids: CASSSNPGTGIDEQYF. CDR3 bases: TGTGCCAGCAGTTCCAATCCCGGGACAGGGATTGACGAGCAGTACTTC.

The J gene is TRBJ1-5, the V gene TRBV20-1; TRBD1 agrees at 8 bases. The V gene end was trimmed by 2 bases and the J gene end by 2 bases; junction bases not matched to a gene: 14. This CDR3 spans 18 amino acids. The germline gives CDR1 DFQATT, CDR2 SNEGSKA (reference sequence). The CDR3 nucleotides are TGCAGTGCTAGACCGCATGGGACAGGCCACGGGGGCAATCAGCCCCAGCATTTT. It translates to CSARPHGTGHGGNQPQHF.